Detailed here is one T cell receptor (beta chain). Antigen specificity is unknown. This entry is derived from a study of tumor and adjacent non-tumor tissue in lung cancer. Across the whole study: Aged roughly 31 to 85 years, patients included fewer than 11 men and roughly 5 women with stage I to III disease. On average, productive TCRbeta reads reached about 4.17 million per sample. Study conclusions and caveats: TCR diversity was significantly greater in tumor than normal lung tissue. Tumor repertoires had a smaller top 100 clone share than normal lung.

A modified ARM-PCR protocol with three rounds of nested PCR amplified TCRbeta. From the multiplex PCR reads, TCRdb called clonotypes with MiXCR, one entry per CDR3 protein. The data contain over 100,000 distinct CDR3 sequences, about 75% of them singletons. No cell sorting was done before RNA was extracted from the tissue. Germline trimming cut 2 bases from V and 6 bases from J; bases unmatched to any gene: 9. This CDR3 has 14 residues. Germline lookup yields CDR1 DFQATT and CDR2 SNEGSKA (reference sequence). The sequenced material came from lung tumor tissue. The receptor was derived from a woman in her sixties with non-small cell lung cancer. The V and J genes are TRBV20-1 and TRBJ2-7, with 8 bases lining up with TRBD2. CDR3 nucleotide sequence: TGCAGTGCTAGACAACTAGCGGTAGGCCTCGAGCAGTACTTC. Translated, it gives CSARQLAVGLEQYF.